This T cell receptor (beta chain) was profiled in a study of shared clonotypes between healthy human individuals. The authors ran the assay at deep level. For sorted subsets, about 190 ng DNA per replicate equaled approximately 32,000 T cell genomes. Measured with immunoSEQ multiplex PCR; TCRdb has only the in-frame clones, and not every one. The sample lists around 690,000 clones; 90% were seen once. Healthy and HIV-negative, the adult donors had no recent acute infections or vaccinations. CD8 memory was a combination of CD45RO+ cells and CCR7-negative CD45RA+ TemRA cells. The CDR3 loop spans 14 amino acids. The germline CDR1 and CDR2 sequences are MGHRA and YSYEKL. V lost 0 bases and J lost 3; bases outside the gene matches: 2.

The sequence came from a man aged 18 to 29 in good health. Some clones in this sample may be carry-over from other donors' samples. Sequencing was performed on memory CD8+ T cells from PBMCs. Noted subset: CD45RO+ cells pooled with CCR7-negative TemRA cells. The chain links TRBV4-1 to TRBJ2-7; 7 nucleotides align to TRBD1. CDR3 DNA sequence: TGCGCCAGCAGCCAAGAGACAGGGAACTACGAGCAGTACTTC. Protein product: CASSQETGNYEQYF.